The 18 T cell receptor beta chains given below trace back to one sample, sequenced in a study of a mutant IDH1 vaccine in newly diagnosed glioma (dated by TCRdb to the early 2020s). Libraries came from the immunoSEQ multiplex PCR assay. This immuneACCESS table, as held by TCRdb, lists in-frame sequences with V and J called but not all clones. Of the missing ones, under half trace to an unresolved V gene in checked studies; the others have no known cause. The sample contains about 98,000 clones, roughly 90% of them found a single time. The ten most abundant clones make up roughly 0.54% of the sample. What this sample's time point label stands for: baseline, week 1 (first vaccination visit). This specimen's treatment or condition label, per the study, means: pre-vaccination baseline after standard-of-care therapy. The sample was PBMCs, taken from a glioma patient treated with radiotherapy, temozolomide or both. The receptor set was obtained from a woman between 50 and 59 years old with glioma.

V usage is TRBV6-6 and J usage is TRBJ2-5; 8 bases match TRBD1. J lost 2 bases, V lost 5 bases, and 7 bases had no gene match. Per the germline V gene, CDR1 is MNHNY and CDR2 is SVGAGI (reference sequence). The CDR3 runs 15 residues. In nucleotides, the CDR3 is TGTGCCAGCAGTGACCCTCGGACAGGGCAAGAGACCCAGTACTTC. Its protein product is CASSDPRTGQETQYF.

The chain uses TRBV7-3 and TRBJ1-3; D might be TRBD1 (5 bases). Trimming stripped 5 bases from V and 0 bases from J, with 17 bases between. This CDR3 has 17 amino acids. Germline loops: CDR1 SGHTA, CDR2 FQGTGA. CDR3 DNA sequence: TGTGCCAGCAGCCCCCGGGGGGGTGCAATCTCTGGAAACACCATATATTTT. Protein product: CASSPRGGAISGNTIYF. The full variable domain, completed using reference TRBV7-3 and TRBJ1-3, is GAGVSQTPSNKVTEKGKYVELRCDPISGHTALYWYRQSLGQGPEFLIYFQGTGAADDSGLPNDRFFAVRPEGSVSTLKIQRTERGDSAVYLCASSPRGGAISGNTIYFGEGSWLTVV.

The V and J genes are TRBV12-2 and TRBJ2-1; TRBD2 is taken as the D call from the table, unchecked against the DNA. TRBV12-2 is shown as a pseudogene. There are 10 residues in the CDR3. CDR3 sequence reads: CASRHPKQFF. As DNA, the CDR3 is TGTGCAAGTCGCCACCCTAAGCAGTTCTTC.

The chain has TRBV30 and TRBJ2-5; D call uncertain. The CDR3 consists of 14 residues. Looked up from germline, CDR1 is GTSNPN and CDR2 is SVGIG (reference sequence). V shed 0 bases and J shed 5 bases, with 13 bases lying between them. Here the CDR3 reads CAWSVRSGLETQYF. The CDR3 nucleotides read TGTGCCTGGAGTGTACGGTCAGGTTTGGAGACCCAGTACTTC.

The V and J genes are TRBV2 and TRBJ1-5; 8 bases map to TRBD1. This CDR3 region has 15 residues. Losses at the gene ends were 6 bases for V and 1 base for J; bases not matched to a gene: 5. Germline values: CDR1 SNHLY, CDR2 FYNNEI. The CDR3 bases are TGTGCCAGCAGGACGGACAGGGCAAGCAATCAGCCCCAGCATTTT. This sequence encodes CASRTDRASNQPQHF.

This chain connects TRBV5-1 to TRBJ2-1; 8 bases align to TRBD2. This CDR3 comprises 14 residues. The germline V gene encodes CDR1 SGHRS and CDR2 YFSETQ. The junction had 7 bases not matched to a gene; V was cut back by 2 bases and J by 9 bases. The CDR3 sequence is CASSLGGGRVEQFF. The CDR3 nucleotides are TGCGCCAGCAGCTTAGGCGGGGGGCGGGTTGAGCAGTTCTTC.

The CDR3 loop reads CSVELDAGRETQYF. The CDR3 coding sequence is TGCAGCGTTGAGTTGGACGCCGGGCGGGAGACCCAGTACTTC. This sequence joins TRBV29-1 and TRBJ2-5; D unclear. The CDR3 consists of 14 residues. V lost 3 bases to trimming and J lost 5 bases, with 16 bases between them. CDR1 is SQVTM, CDR2 ANQGSEA, per germline.

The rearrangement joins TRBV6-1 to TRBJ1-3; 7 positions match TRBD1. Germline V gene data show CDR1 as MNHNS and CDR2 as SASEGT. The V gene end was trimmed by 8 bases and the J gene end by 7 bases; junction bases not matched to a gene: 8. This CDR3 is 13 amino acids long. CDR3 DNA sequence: TGTGCCAGCGGGGACAGAGTCGTGAACACCATATATTTT. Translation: CASGDRVVNTIYF.

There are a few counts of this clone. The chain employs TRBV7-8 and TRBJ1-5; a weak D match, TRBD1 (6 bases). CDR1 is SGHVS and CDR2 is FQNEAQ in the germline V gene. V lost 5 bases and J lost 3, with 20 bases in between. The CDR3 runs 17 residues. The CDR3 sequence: CASSPYRVPLPNQPQHF. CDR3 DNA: TGTGCCAGCAGCCCGTACAGGGTCCCTCTTCCCAATCAGCCCCAGCATTTT.

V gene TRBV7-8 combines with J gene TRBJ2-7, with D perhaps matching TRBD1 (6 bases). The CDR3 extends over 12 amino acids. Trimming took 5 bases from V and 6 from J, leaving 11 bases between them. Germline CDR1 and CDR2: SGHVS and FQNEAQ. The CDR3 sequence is CASSILRGEQYF. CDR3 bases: TGTGCCAGCAGCATCCTCAGGGGCGAGCAGTACTTC.

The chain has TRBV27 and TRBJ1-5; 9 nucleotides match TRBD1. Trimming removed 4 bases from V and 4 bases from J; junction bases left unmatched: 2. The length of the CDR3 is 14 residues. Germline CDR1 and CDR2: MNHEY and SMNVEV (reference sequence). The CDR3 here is CASSSGTGNQPQHF. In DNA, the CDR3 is TGTGCCAGCAGTTCCGGGACAGGGAATCAGCCCCAGCATTTT.

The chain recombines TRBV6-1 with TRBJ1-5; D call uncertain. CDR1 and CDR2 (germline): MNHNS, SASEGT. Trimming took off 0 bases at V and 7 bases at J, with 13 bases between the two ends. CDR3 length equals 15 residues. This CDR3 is CASSEAYPGGQPQHF. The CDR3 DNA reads TGTGCCAGCAGTGAAGCGTATCCGGGAGGACAGCCCCAGCATTTT.

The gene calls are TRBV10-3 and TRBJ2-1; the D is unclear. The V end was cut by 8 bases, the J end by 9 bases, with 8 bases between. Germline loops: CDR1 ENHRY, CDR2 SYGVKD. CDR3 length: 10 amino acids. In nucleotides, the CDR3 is TGTGCCATCGGGCGGATTGAGCAGTTCTTC. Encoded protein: CAIGRIEQFF.

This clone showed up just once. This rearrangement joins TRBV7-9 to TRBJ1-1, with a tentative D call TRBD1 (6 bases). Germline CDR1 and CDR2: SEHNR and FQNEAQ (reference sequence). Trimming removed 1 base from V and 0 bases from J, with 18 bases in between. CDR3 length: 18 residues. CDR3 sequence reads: CASSLGGPAGPMNTEAFF. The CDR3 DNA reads TGTGCCAGCAGCTTAGGGGGGCCGGCAGGGCCTATGAACACTGAAGCTTTCTTT.

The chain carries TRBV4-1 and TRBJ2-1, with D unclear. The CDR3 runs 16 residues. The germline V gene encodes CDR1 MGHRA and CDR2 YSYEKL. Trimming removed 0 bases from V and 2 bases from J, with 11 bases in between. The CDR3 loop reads CASSQDVRNAYNEQFF. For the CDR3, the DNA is TGCGCCAGCAGCCAAGACGTGCGTAACGCCTACAATGAGCAGTTCTTC.

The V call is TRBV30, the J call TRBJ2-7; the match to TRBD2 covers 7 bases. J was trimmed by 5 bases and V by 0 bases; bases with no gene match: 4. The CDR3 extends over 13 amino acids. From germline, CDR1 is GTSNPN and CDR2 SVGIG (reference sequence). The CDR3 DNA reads TGTGCCTGGAGTGTCGGCGGGAGCGACGAGCAGTACTTC. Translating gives CAWSVGGSDEQYF.

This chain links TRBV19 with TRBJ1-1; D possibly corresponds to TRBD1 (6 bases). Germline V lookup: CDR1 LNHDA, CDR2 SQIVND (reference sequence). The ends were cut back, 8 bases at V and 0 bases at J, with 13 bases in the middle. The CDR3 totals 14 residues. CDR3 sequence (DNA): TGTGCCAGTTCAAGGGGGGACATGAACACTGAAGCTTTCTTT. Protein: CASSRGDMNTEAFF.

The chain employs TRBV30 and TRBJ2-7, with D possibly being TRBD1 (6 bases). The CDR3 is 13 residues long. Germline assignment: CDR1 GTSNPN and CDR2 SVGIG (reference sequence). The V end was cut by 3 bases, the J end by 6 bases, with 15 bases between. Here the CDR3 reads CAWRGHGIFEQYF. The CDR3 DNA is TGTGCCTGGAGGGGACATGGGATTTTCGAGCAGTACTTC.